These 6 T cell receptor beta chains originate from one sample sequenced in a study of CD8 T cells in Susac syndrome. A quantity of about 0.5 to 1 ug RNA underwent reverse transcription using random hexamers. TCRdb re-derived calls from the immunoSEQ multiplex PCR reads in MiXCR, one entry per CDR3 protein. The sample carries around 190,000 distinct CDR3 sequences, over 85% recorded once. The sequenced sample consisted of CD4+ T cells from PBMCs. All receptors come from a human donor in good health.

This clonotype was detected a few times. This chain's CDR3 is CAWSPPRQSYEQYF. DNA for the CDR3: TGTGCCTGGAGTCCCCCTCGACAGTCCTACGAGCAGTACTTC. V gene TRBV30 combines with J gene TRBJ2-7; TRBD1 is a possible D gene (5 bases). The CDR3 covers 14 residues. The germline V gene has CDR1 GTSNPN and CDR2 SVGIG (reference sequence). Trimming removed 2 bases from V and 1 base from J, with 12 bases in between.

This sequence joins TRBV7-9 and TRBJ1-2; 12 bases are a match to TRBD1. V shed 5 bases, J shed 4 bases, and the junction held 8 bases outside the gene matches. The CDR3 is made up of 16 amino acids. Germline V CDR1 and CDR2: SEHNR, FQNEAQ (reference sequence). CDR3 region: CASSPQPGQGAYGYTF. DNA for the CDR3: TGTGCCAGCAGCCCCCAACCGGGACAGGGGGCCTATGGCTACACCTTC.

The gene calls are TRBV29-1 and TRBJ2-5; tentative D call: TRBD2 (5 bases). CDR3 length: 14 amino acids. CDR1 is SQVTM and CDR2 is ANQGSEA in the germline V gene. V was trimmed by 4 bases and J by 4 bases, leaving 16 bases between them. CDR3 region: CSVALTRVGETQYF. In nucleotides, the CDR3 is TGCAGCGTTGCTCTAACTAGGGTAGGAGAGACCCAGTACTTC.

This clonotype was observed a few times. This chain links TRBV7-6 with TRBJ1-3, with 7 bases aligning to TRBD1. The V segment lost 5 bases and the J segment 4 bases; nucleotides outside the gene matches: 14. Per the germline V gene, CDR1 is SGHVS and CDR2 is FNYEAQ. This CDR3 comprises 17 residues. The DNA of the CDR3 is TGTGCCAGCAGCCAAATTTCACAGGGGATGGGAGGAAACACCATATATTTT. Translation gives CASSQISQGMGGNTIYF.

This rearrangement joins TRBV7-9 to TRBJ2-7; no reliable D call. V dropped 3 bases and J dropped 3 bases, with 9 bases sitting between them. The CDR3 consists of 13 residues. Germline CDR1 and CDR2: SEHNR and FQNEAQ (reference sequence). The CDR3 here is CASSLRTGYEQYF. In DNA form, the CDR3 reads TGTGCCAGCAGCTTGCGGACGGGCTACGAGCAGTACTTC.

V and J are TRBV30 and TRBJ1-3; no clear D. V gave up 5 bases and J gave up 0 bases, with 17 bases separating them. Germline V gene sequence: CDR1 GTSNPN, CDR2 SVGIG (reference sequence). This CDR3 spans 16 amino acids. The CDR3 loop reads CAWHDRRGSSGNTIYF. The CDR3 DNA reads as TGTGCCTGGCACGATCGAAGAGGCTCCTCTGGAAACACCATATATTTT.